The 5 T cell receptor beta chains in this list originate from one sample, sequenced in a study of identical twins. TCRdb processed the 5' RACE reads anew with MiXCR; each CDR3 protein has one entry. The sample has roughly 480,000 distinct CDR3 sequences, less than 25% seen once. The same sample was also studied in work on T cells expressing NK-cell markers.

The specimen sequenced was CD4+ T cells sorted from blood. These receptors all stem from a woman between 18 and 29 years old in good health.

Only a few counts were recorded for this clonotype. The J gene is TRBJ1-1, the V gene TRBV11-2; no clear D gene. The CDR3 contains 14 residues. CDR1 and CDR2 (germline): SGHAT, FQNNGV. V shed 1 base and J shed 2 bases, with 8 bases lying between them. The CDR3 DNA is TGTGCCAGCAGCTTAGGGAATAGAAACACTGAAGCTTTCTTT. Translation: CASSLGNRNTEAFF.

The chain carries TRBV5-1 and TRBJ2-5, with D possibly called TRBD1 or TRBD2 (6 bases each). Germline V gene sequence: CDR1 SGHRS, CDR2 YFSETQ. The CDR3 sequence is 14 residues long. The V gene lost 3 bases and the J gene lost 2 bases, with 11 bases spanning the gap. The CDR3: CASSWGDTQETQYF. The CDR3 bases are TGCGCCAGCAGCTGGGGGGACACACAAGAGACCCAGTACTTC.

The genes are TRBV12-3 or TRBV12-4 and TRBJ1-1, with unresolved D. V was cut by 6 bases and J by 7 bases, with 9 bases left in between. There are 11 residues in the CDR3. Here the CDR3 DNA reads TGTGCCAGCAGGGAGTCAATTGAAGCTTTCTTT. This codes for CASRESIEAFF.

DNA of the CDR3: TGTGCCAGCAGCTTGGTAACCGGGCGAGGAGAGACCCAGTACTTC. Amino acids: CASSLVTGRGETQYF. The chain joins TRBV5-8 to TRBJ2-5; D is ambiguous. V was trimmed by 0 bases and J by 4 bases, leaving 13 bases between them. The CDR3 is 15 residues long. Per the germline V gene, CDR1 is SGHTS and CDR2 is YDEGEE.

J is TRBJ2-3 and V is TRBV5-1; 8 bases fit TRBD1. CDR1 is SGHRS, CDR2 YFSETQ, per germline. The CDR3 length is 15 residues. V dropped 0 bases and J dropped 8; count of bases not matched to a gene: 8. The chain's CDR3 is CASSLEGTGAFTQYF. The CDR3 bases are TGCGCCAGCAGCTTGGAAGGGACAGGAGCCTTTACGCAGTATTTT.